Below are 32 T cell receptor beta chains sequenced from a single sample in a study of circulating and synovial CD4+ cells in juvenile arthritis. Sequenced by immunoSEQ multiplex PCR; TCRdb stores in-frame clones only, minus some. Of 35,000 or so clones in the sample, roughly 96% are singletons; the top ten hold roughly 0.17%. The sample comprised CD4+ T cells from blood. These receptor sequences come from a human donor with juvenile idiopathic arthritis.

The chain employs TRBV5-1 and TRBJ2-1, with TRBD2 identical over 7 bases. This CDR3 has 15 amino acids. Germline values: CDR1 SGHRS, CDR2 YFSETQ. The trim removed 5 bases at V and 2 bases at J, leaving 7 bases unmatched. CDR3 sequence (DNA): TGCGCCAGCAGGCGGGAGCCCGCCACCTACAATGAGCAGTTCTTC. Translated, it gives CASRREPATYNEQFF. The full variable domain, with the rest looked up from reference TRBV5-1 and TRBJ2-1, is KAGVTQTPRYLIKTRGQQVTLSCSPISGHRSVSWYQQTPGQGLQFLFEYFSETQRNKGNFPGRFSGRQFSNSRSEMNVSTLELGDSALYLCASRREPATYNEQFFGPGTRLTVL.

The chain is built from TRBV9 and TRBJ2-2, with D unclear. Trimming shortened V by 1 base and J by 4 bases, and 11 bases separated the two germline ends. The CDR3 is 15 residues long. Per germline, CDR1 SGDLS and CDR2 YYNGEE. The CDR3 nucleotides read TGTGCCAGCAGCGTAAGTGGGCAATTCACCGGGGAGCTGTTTTTT. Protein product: CASSVSGQFTGELFF.

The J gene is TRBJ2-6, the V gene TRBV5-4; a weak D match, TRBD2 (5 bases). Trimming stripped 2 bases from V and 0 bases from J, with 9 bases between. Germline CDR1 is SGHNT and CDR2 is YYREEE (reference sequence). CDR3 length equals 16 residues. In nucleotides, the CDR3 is TGTGCCAGCAGCTTCGGACGGGACTCTGGGGCCAACGTCCTGACTTTC. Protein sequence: CASSFGRDSGANVLTF. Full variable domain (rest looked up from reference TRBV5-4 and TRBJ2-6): ETGVTQSPTHLIKTRGQQVTLRCSSQSGHNTVSWYQQALGQGPQFIFQYYREEENGRGNFPPRFSGLQFPNYSSELNVNALELDDSALYLCASSFGRDSGANVLTFGAGSRLTVL.

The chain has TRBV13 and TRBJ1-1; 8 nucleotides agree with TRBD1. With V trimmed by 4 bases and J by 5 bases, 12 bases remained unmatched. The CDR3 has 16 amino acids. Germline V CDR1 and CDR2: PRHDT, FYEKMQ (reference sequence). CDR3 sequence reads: CASSSFRGLGVTEAFF. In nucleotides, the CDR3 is TGTGCCAGCAGCTCATTCAGGGGGCTCGGGGTTACTGAAGCTTTCTTT.

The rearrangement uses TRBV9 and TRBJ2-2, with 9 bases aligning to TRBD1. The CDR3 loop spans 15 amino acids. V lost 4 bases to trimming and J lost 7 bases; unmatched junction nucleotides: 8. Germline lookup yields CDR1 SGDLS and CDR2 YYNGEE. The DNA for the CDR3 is TGTGCCAGCAGCTATGGACAGGGGTCGGGCGGGGAGCTGTTTTTT. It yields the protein CASSYGQGSGGELFF.

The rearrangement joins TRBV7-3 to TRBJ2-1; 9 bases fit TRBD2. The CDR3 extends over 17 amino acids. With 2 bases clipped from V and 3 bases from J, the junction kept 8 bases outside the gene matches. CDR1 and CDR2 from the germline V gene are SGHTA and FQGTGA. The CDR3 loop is CASSLGLAGAFYNEQFF. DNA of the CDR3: TGTGCCAGCAGCTTAGGGTTAGCGGGAGCTTTCTACAATGAGCAGTTCTTC.

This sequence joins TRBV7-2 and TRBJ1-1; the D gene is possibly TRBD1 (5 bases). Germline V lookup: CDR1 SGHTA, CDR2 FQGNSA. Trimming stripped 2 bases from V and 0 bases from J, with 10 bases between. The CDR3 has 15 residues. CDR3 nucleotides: TGTGCCAGCAGCTTATCCCCAGGGATGAACACTGAAGCTTTCTTT. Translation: CASSLSPGMNTEAFF.

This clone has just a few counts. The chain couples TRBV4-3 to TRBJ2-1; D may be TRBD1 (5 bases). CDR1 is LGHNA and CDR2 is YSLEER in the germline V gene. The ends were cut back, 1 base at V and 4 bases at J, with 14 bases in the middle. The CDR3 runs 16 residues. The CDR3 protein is CASSQVGRTLYNEQFF. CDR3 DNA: TGCGCCAGCAGCCAAGTTGGGCGGACACTTTACAATGAGCAGTTCTTC.

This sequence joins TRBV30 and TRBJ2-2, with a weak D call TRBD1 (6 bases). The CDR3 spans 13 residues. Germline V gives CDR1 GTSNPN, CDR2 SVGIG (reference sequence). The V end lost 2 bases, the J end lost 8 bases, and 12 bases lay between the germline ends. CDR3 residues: CAWSFRGRGELFF. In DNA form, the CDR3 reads TGTGCCTGGAGTTTCAGGGGCCGAGGGGAGCTGTTTTTT.

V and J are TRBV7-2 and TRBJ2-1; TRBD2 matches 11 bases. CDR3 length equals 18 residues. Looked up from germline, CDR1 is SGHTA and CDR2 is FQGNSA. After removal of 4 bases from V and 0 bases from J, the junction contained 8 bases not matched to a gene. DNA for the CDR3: TGTGCCAGCAGCTCCCCTTCTAGCGGGAGGAGCTCCTACAATGAGCAGTTCTTC. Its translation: CASSSPSSGRSSYNEQFF.

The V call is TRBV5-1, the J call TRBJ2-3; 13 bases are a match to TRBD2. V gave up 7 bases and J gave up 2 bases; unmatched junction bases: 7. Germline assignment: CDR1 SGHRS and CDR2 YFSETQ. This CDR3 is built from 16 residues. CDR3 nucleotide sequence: TGCGCCAGCCAATTCGGACTAGCGGGGGTCACAGATACGCAGTATTTT. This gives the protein CASQFGLAGVTDTQYF.

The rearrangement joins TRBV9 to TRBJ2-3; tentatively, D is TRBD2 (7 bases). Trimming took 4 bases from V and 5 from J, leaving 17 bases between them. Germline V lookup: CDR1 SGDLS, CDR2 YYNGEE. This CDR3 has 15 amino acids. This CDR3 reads CASSPRGGAGDTQYF. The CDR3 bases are TGTGCCAGCAGCCCCAGGGGAGGGGCGGGAGATACGCAGTATTTT.

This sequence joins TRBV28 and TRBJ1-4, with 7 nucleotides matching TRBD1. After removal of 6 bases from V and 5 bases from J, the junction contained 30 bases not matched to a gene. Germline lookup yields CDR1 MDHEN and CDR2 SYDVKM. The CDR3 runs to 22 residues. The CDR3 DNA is TGTGCCAGCAGATCGAATGGGAATAACTTCGCCATAAACAGGGGTTCAAATGAAAAACTGTTTTTT. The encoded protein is CASRSNGNNFAINRGSNEKLFF.

CDR3 sequence (DNA): TGTGCCAGCAGTGGCAGAGAGGGATTTATGAACACTGAAGCTTTCTTT. Translation gives CASSGREGFMNTEAFF. This chain uses TRBV2 with TRBJ1-1; D is uncertain. Per the germline V gene, CDR1 is SNHLY and CDR2 is FYNNEI. The V end lost 4 bases, the J end lost 0 bases, and 15 bases lay between the germline ends. There are 16 residues in the CDR3. The full variable domain, completed using reference TRBV2 and TRBJ1-1, is EPEVTQTPSHQVTQMGQEVILRCVPISNHLYFYWYRQILGQKVEFLVSFYNNEISEKSEIFDDQFSVERPDGSNFTLKIRSTKLEDSAMYFCASSGREGFMNTEAFFGQGTRLTVV.

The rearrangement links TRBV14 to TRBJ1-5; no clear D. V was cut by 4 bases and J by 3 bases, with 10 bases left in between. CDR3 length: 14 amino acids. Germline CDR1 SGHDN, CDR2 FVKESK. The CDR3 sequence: CASSRTGNNQPQHF. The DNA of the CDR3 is TGTGCCAGCAGCCGAACCGGGAACAATCAGCCCCAGCATTTT.

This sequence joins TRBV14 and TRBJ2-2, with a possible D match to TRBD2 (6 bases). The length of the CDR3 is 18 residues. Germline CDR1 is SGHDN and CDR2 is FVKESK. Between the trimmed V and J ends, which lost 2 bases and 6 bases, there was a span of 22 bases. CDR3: CASSQLLPQAGAPGELFF. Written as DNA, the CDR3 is TGTGCCAGCAGCCAACTACTACCCCAAGCGGGTGCCCCCGGGGAGCTGTTTTTT.

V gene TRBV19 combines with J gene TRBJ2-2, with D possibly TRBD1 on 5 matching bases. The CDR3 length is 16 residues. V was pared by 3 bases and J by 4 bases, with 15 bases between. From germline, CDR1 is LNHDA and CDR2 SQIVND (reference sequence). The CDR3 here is CASSIRSAQGTGELFF. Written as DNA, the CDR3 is TGTGCCAGTAGTATTAGGAGCGCCCAGGGCACCGGGGAGCTGTTTTTT.

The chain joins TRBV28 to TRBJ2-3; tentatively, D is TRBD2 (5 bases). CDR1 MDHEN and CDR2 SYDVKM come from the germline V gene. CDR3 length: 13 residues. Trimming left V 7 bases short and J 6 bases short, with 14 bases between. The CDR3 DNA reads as TGTGCCAGCAAGGAGGACCCAAGGGATACGCAGTATTTT. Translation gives CASKEDPRDTQYF.

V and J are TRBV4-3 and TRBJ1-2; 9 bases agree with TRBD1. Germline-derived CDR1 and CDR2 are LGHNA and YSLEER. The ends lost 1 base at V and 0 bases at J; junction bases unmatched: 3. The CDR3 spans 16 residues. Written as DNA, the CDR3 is TGCGCCAGCAGCCAAGTTGGGACAGGGACTAACTATGGCTACACCTTC. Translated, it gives CASSQVGTGTNYGYTF.

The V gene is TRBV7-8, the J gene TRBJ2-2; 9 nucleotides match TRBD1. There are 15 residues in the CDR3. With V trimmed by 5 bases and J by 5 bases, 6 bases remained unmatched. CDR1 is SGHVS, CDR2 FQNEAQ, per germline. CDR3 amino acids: CASSILQGATGELFF. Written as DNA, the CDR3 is TGTGCCAGCAGCATTTTACAGGGGGCGACCGGGGAGCTGTTTTTT.

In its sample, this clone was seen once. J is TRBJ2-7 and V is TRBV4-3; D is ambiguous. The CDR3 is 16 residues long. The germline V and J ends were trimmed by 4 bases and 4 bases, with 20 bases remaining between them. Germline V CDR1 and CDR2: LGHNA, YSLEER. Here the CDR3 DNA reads TGCGCCAGCAGCCGAGACATAACCCCCAGTAAGTACGAGCAGTACTTC. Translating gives CASSRDITPSKYEQYF.

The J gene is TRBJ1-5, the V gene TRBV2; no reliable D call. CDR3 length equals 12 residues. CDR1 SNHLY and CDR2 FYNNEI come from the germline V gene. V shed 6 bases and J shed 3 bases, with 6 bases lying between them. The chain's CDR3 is CASRPYNQPQHF. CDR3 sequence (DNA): TGTGCCAGCAGGCCCTACAATCAGCCCCAGCATTTT.

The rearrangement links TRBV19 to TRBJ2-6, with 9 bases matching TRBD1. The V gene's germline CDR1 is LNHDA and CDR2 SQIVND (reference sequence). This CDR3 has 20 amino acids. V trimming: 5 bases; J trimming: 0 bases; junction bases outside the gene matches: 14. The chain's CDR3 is CASSYSGNRGLGSGANVLTF. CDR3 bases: TGTGCCAGTAGTTATTCCGGGAACAGGGGGCTAGGCTCTGGGGCCAACGTCCTGACTTTC.

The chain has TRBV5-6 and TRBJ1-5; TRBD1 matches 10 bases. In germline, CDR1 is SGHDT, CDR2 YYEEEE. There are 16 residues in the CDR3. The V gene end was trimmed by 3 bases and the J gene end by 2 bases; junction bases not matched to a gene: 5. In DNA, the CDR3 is TGTGCCAGCAGCTCTGACAGGGGGCGCGGCAATCAGCCCCAGCATTTT. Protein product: CASSSDRGRGNQPQHF.

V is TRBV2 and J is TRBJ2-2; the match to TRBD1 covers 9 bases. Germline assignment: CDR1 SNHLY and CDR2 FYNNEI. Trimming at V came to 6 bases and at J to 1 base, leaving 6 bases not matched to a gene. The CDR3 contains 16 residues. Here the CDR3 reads CASRGTGTRNTGELFF. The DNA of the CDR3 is TGTGCCAGCAGGGGGACAGGGACCAGGAACACCGGGGAGCTGTTTTTT.

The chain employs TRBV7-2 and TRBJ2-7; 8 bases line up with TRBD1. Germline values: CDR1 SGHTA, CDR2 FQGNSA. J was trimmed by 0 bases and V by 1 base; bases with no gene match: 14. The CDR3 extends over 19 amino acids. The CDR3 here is CASSLVAGGAGSPSYEQYF. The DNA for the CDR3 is TGTGCCAGCAGCTTAGTGGCAGGGGGCGCAGGGTCCCCCTCCTACGAGCAGTACTTC. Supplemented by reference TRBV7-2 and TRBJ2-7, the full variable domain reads GAGVSQSPSNKVTEKGKDVELRCDPISGHTALYWYRQSLGQGLEFLIYFQGNSAPDKSGLPSDRFSAERTGGSVSTLTIQRTQQEDSAVYLCASSLVAGGAGSPSYEQYFGPGTRLTVT.

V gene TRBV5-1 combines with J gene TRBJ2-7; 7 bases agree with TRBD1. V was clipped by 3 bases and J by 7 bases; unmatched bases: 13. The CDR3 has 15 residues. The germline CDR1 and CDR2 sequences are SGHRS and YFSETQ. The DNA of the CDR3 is TGCGCCAGCAGCTCCGGCGACAGGGCCCAGGGTGAGCAGTACTTC. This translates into CASSSGDRAQGEQYF.

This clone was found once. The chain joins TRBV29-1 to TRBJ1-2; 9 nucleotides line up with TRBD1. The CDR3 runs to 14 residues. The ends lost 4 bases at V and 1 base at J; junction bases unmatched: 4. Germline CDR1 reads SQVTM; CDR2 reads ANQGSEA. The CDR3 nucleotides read TGCAGCGTTGGGGCGGACAGGGGTAACTATGGCTACACCTTC. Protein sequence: CSVGADRGNYGYTF.

CDR3 sequence: CASSITPIGGSAPIQYF. For the CDR3, the DNA is TGTGCCAGTAGTATTACCCCTATAGGGGGCTCGGCGCCGATTCAGTACTTC. This rearrangement joins TRBV19 to TRBJ2-4, with 7 nucleotides matching TRBD1. The CDR3 has 17 residues. V shed 3 bases and J 10 bases; nucleotides not matched to a gene: 18. Germline V gene sequence: CDR1 LNHDA, CDR2 SQIVND (reference sequence).

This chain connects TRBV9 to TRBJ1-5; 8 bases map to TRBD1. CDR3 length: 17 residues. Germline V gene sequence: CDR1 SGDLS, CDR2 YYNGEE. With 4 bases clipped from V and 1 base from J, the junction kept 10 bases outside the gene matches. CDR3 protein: CASSLGAGGQSNQPQHF. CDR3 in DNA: TGTGCCAGCAGCTTGGGGGCAGGGGGCCAGAGCAATCAGCCCCAGCATTTT.

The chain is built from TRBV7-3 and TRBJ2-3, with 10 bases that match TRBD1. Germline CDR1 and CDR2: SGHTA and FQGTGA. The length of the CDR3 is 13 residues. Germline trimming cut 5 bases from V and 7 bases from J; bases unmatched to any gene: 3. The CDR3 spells CASSRQGANTQYF. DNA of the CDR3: TGTGCCAGCAGCCGACAGGGGGCAAATACGCAGTATTTT.

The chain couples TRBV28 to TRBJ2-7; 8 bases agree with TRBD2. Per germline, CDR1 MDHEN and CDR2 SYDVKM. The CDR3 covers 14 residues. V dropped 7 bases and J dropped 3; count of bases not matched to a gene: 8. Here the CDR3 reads CASTPGGAHYEQYF. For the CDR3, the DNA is TGTGCCAGCACCCCGGGGGGGGCGCACTACGAGCAGTACTTC.